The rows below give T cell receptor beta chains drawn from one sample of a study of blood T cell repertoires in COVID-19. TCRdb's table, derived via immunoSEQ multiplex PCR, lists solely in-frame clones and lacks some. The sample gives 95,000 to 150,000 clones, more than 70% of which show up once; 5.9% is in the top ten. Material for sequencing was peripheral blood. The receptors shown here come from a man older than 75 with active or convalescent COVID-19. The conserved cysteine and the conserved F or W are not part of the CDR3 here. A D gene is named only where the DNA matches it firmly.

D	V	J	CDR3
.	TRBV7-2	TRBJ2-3	ASGRGGSTDTQY
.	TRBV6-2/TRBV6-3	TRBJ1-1	ASSYSSDLNTEAF
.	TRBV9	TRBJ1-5	ASSVAEGQPQH
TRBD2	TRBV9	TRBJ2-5	ASSVGGLAQETQY
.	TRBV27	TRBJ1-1	ASSYGGFGTEAF
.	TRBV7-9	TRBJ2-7	ASSWGDRRTYEQY
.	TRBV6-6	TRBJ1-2	ASSYSPGQIRGYT
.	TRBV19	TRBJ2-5	ASSADSTETQY
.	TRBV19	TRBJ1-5	ASKFGDYSNQPQH
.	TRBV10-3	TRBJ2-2	AIMQGQNTGELF
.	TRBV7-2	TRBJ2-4	ASSTGLGARNIQY
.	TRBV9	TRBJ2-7	ASSGGGGGYEQY
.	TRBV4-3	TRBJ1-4	ASSQETGRGEKLF
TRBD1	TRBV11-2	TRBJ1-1	ASSQLPTGSEAF
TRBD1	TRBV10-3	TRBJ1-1	ATFGTGGMNTEAF
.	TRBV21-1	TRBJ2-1	ASTVRGRGVENEQF
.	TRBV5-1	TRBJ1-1	ASTQGSGNTEAF
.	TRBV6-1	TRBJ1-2	ASSEQGFYGYT
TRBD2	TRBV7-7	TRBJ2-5	ASSPSGGAETQY
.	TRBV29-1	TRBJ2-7	SVEMQGPWEQY
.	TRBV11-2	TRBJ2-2	ASSFAGELF
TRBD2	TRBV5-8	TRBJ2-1	ASSLVVGTMYNEQF
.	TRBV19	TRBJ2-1	ASRDGGGSNEQF
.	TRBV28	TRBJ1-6	ASSFGGFNSPLH
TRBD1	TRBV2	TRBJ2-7	ASRATGGSYEQY
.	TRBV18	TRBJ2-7	ASSPQATNYEQY
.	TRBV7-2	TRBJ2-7	ASSLAGGDEQY